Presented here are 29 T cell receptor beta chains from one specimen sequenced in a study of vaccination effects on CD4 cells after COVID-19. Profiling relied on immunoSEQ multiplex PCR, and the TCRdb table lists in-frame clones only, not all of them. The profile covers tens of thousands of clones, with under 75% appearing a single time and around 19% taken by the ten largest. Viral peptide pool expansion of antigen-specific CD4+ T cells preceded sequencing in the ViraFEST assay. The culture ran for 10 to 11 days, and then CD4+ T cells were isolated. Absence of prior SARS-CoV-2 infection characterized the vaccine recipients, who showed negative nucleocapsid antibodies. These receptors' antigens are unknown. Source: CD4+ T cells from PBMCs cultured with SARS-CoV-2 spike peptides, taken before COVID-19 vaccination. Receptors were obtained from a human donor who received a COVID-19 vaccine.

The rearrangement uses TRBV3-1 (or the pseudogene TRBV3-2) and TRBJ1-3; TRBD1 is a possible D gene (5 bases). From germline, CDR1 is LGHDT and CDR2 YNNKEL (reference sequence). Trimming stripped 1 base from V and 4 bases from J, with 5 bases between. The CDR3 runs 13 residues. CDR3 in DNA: TGTGCCAGCAGCCAAGGACAGGGAAACACCATATATTTT. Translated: CASSQGQGNTIYF.

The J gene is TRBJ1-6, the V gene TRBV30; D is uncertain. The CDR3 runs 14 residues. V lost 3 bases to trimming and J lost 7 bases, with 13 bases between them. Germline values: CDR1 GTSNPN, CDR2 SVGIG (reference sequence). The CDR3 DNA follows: TGTGCCTGGAGCCCCGGGAGAGACAATTCACCCCTCCACTTT. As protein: CAWSPGRDNSPLHF. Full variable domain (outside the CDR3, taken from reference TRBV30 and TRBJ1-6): SQTIHQWPATLVQPVGSPLSLECTVEGTSNPNLYWYRQAAGRGLQLLFYSVGIGQISSEVPQNLSASRPQDRQFILSSKKLLLSDSGFYLCAWSPGRDNSPLHFGNGTRLTVT.

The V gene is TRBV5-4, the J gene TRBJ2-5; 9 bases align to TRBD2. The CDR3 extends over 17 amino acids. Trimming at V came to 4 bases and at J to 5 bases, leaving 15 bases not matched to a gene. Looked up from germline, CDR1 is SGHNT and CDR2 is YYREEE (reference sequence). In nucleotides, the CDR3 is TGTGCCAGCAGCCCGCCTCTGGCGGGGGGGCCCGGGGAGACCCAGTACTTC. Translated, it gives CASSPPLAGGPGETQYF.

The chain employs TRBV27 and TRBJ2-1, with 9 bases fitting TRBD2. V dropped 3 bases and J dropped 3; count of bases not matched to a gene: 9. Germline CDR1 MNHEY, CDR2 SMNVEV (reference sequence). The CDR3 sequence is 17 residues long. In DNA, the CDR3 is TGTGCCAGCAGTTTGTATATCAGACTAGCGGACTACAATGAGCAGTTCTTC. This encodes CASSLYIRLADYNEQFF.

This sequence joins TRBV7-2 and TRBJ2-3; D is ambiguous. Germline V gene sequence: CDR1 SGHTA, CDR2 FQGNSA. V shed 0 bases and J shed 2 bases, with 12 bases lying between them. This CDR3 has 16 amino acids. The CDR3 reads CASSLASRRITDTQYF. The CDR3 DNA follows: TGTGCCAGCAGCTTAGCCTCCCGGCGGATCACAGATACGCAGTATTTT.

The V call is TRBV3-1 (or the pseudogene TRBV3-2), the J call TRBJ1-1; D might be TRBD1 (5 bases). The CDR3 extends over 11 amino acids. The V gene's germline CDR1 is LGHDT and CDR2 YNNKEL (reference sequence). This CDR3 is CQGAENTEAFF. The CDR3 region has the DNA TGTCAAGGGGCGGAGAACACTGAAGCTTTCTTT.

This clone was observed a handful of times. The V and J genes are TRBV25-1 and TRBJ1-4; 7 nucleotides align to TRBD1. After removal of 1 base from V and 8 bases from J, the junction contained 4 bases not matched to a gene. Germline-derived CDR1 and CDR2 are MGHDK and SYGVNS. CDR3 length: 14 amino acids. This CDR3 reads CASSEFRGKEKLFF. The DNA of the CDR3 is TGTGCCAGCAGTGAATTCAGGGGGAAGGAAAAACTGTTTTTT. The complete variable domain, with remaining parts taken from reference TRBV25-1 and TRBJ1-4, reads EADIYQTPRYLVIGTGKKITLECSQTMGHDKMYWYQQDPGMELHLIHYSYGVNSTEKGDLSSESTVSRIRTEHFPLTLESARPSHTSQYLCASSEFRGKEKLFFGSGTQLSVL.

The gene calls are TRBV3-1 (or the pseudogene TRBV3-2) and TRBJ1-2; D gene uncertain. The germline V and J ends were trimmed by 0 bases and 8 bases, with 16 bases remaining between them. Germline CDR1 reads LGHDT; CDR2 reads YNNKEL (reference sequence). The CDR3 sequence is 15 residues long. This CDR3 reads CASSQDFSGPRGYTF. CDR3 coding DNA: TGTGCCAGCAGCCAAGATTTTTCGGGTCCTAGGGGCTACACCTTC.

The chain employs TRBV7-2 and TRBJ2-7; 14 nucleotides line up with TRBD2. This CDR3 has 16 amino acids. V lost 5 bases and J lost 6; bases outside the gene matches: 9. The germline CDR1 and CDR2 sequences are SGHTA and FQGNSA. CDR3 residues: CASSGRTSGRWREQYF. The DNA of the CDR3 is TGTGCCAGCAGCGGTCGGACTAGCGGGAGGTGGCGCGAGCAGTACTTC.

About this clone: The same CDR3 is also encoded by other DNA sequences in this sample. This CDR3 is CAWSSLGEQYF. The CDR3 DNA reads TGTGCCTGGAGTAGCCTTGGCGAGCAGTACTTC. V gene TRBV30 combines with J gene TRBJ2-7; D uncertain. Germline-derived CDR1 and CDR2 are GTSNPN and SVGIG (reference sequence). This CDR3 has 11 residues. Trimming stripped 2 bases from V and 6 bases from J, with 8 bases between.

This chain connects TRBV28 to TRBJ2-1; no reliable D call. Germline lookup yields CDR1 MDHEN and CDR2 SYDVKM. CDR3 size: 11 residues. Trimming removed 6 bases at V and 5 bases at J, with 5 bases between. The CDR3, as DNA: TGTGCCAGCAGATCCAACAATGAGCAGTTCTTC. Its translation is CASRSNNEQFF.

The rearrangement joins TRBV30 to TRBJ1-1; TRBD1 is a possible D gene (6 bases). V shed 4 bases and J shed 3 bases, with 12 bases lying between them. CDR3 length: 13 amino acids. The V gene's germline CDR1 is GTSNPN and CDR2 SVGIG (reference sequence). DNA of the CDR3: TGTGCCTGGAAGCGACAGGTCCACACTGAAGCTTTCTTT. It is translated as CAWKRQVHTEAFF.

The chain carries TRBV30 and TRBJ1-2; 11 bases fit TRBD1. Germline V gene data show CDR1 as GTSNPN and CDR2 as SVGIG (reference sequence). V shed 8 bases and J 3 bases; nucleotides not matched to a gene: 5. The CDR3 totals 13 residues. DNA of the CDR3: TGTGCCCCCAGGGACAGGGGGGACTATGGCTACACCTTC. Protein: CAPRDRGDYGYTF. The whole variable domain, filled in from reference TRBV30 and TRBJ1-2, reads SQTIHQWPATLVQPVGSPLSLECTVEGTSNPNLYWYRQAAGRGLQLLFYSVGIGQISSEVPQNLSASRPQDRQFILSSKKLLLSDSGFYLCAPRDRGDYGYTFGSGTRLTVV.

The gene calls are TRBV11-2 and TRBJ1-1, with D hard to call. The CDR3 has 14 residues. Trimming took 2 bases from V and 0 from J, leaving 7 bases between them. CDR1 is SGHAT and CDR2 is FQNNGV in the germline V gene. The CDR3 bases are TGTGCCAGCAGCTTATGGGTTATGAACACTGAAGCTTTCTTT. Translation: CASSLWVMNTEAFF.

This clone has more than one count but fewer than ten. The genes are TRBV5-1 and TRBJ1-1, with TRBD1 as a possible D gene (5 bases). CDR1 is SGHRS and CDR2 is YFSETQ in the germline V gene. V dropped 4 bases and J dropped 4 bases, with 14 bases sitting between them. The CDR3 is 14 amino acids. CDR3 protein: CASSLTPGGTEAFF. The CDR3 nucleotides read TGCGCCAGCAGCCTGACCCCCGGGGGCACTGAAGCTTTCTTT.

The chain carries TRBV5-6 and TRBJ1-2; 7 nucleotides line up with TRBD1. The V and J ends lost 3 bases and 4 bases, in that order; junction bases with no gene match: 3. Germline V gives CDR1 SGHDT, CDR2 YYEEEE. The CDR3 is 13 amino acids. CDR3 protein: CASSSDRFYGYTF. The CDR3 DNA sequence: TGTGCCAGCAGCTCGGACAGGTTCTATGGCTACACCTTC.

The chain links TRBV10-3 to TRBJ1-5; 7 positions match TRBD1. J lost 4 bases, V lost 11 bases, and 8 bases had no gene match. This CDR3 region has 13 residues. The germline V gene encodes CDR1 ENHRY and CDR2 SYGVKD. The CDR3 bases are TGTGCCGCAACAGGGACAGCTAATCAGCCCCAGCATTTT. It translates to CAATGTANQPQHF.

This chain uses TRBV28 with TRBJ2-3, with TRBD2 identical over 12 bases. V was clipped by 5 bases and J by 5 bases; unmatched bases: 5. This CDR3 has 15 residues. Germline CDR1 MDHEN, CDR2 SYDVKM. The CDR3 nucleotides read TGTGCCAGCAGTCCACTAGCGGGGGGCGGAGATACGCAGTATTTT. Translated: CASSPLAGGGDTQYF. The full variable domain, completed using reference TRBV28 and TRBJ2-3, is DVKVTQSSRYLVKRTGEKVFLECVQDMDHENMFWYRQDPGLGLRLIYFSYDVKMKEKGDIPEGYSVSREKKERFSLILESASTNQTSMYLCASSPLAGGGDTQYFGPGTRLTVL.

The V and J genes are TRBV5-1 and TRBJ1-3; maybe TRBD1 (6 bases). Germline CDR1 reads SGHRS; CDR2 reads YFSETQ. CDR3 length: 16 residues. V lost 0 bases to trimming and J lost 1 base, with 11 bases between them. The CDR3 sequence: CASSLAPGHSGNTIYF. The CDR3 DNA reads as TGCGCCAGCAGCTTGGCCCCGGGACATTCTGGAAACACCATATATTTT.

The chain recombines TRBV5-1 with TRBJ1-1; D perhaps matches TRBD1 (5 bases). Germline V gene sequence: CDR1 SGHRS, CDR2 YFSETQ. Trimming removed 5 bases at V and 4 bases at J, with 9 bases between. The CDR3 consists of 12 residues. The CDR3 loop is CASSEGSTEAFF. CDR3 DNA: TGCGCCAGCAGTGAGGGGTCCACTGAAGCTTTCTTT. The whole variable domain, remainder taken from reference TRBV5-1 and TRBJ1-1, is KAGVTQTPRYLIKTRGQQVTLSCSPISGHRSVSWYQQTPGQGLQFLFEYFSETQRNKGNFPGRFSGRQFSNSRSEMNVSTLELGDSALYLCASSEGSTEAFFGQGTRLTVV.

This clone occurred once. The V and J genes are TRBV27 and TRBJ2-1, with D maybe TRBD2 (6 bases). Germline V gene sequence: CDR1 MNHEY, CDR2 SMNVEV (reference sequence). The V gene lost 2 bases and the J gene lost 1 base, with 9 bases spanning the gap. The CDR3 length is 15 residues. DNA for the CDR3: TGTGCCAGCAGTTTAAGGACTAATTCCTACAATGAGCAGTTCTTC. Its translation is CASSLRTNSYNEQFF.

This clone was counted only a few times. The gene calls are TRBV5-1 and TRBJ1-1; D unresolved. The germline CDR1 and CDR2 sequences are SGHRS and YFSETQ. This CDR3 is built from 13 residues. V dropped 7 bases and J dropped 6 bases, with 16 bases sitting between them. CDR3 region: CASGSNSAPEAFF. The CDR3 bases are TGCGCCAGCGGATCTAACAGTGCCCCTGAAGCTTTCTTT.

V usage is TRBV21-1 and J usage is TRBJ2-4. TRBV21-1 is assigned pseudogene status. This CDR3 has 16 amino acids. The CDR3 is CASSAKGLRAKNIQYF. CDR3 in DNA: TGTGCCAGCAGCGCGAAGGGTTTAAGGGCCAAAAACATTCAGTACTTC.

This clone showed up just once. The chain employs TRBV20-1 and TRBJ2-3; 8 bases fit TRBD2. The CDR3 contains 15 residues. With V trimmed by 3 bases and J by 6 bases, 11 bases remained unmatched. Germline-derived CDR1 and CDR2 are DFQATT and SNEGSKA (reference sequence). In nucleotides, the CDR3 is TGCAGTGCTAGTAACCCGGGAGGGCCCTCGGATACGCAGTATTTT. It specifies CSASNPGGPSDTQYF.

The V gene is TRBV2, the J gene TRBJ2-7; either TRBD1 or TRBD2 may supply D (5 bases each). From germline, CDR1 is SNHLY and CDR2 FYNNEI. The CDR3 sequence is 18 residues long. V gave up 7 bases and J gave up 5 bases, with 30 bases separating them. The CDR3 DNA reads TGTGCCAGCACCCTATCCCGGGATGGCGCAGGTAAGGGGAACGAGCAGTACTTC. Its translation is CASTLSRDGAGKGNEQYF. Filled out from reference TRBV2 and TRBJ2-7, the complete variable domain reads EPEVTQTPSHQVTQMGQEVILRCVPISNHLYFYWYRQILGQKVEFLVSFYNNEISEKSEIFDDQFSVERPDGSNFTLKIRSTKLEDSAMYFCASTLSRDGAGKGNEQYFGPGTRLTVT.

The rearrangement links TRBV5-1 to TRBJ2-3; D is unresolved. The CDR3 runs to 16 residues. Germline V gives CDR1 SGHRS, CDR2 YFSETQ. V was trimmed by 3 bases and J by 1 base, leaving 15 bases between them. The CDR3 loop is CASSSSLGRGTDTQYF. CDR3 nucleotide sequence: TGCGCCAGCAGCTCCTCCCTCGGACGGGGCACAGATACGCAGTATTTT.

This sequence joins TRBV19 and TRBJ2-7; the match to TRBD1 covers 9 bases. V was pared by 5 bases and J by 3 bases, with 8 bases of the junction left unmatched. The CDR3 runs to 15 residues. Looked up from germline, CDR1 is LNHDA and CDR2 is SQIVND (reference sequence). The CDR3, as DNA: TGTGCCAGTAGTCTCCAGACAGGGGGGTACTACGAGCAGTACTTC. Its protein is CASSLQTGGYYEQYF.

CDR3 residues: CSASSAGGSQETQYF. The CDR3 nucleotides read TGCAGTGCTAGTTCCGCGGGGGGTAGCCAAGAGACCCAGTACTTC. The chain joins TRBV20-1 to TRBJ2-5; TRBD2 matches at 8 bases. The germline V gene has CDR1 DFQATT and CDR2 SNEGSKA (reference sequence). CDR3 length: 15 residues. V was clipped by 3 bases and J by 1 base; unmatched bases: 7.

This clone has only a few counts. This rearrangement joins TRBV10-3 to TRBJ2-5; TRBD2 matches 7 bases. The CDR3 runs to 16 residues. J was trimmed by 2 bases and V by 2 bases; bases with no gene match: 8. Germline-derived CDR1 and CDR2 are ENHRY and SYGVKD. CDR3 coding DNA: TGTGCCATCAGTGAGAGTCTAGCGGCCAGACAAGAGACCCAGTACTTC. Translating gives CAISESLAARQETQYF.